These 9 T cell receptor beta chains were all obtained from the same sample, sequenced in a study of identical twins. TCRdb re-called the 5' RACE reads through MiXCR, storing one row per CDR3 protein. The sample lists some 500,000 distinct CDR3 sequences; 12% to 15% were seen once. The same sample was also studied in work on yellow fever vaccine responses in identical twins.

The material sequenced was CD4+ T cells sorted from blood. The receptors were gathered from a woman between 18 and 29 years old in good health.

This clonotype was picked up many times. A read error may account for a junction end that differs from germline. This rearrangement joins TRBV5-1 to TRBJ2-5; D possibly corresponds to TRBD2 (5 bases). This CDR3 contains 14 residues. Per germline, CDR1 SGHRS and CDR2 YFSETQ. The CDR3 spells CASSFGLAGETQYF. The CDR3 region has the DNA TGTGCCAGCAGTTTCGGGCTAGCCGGGGAGACCCAGTACTTC.

V and J are TRBV24-1 and TRBJ2-3; 12 nucleotides match TRBD1. The CDR3 is made up of 17 amino acids. Trimming cost V 4 bases and J 2 bases; bases outside gene matches: 6. Germline lookup yields CDR1 KGHDR and CDR2 SFDVKD. The CDR3 spells CATSDTGQGANTDTQYF. CDR3 sequence (DNA): TGTGCCACCAGTGACACGGGACAGGGGGCGAACACAGATACGCAGTATTTT.

The rearrangement uses TRBV6-1 and TRBJ1-5, with 9 bases matching TRBD1. J was trimmed by 5 bases and V by 4 bases; bases with no gene match: 6. Germline assignment: CDR1 MNHNS and CDR2 SASEGT. The CDR3 has 15 residues. The CDR3 DNA reads TGTGCCAGCAGTGGGGACAGGGCCCCACATCAGCCCCAGCATTTT. It encodes CASSGDRAPHQPQHF.

This clonotype appeared a few times. The J gene is TRBJ2-2, the V gene TRBV19, with 7 bases matching TRBD1. The germline gives CDR1 LNHDA, CDR2 SQIVND (reference sequence). CDR3 length equals 16 residues. Trimming at V came to 3 bases and at J to 5 bases, leaving 9 bases not matched to a gene. CDR3: CASSIRQGVVTGELFF. CDR3 in DNA: TGTGCCAGTAGTATCCGGCAGGGGGTAGTGACCGGGGAGCTGTTTTTT.

This clonotype showed up just a few times. The chain employs TRBV15 and TRBJ2-3, with 14 bases fitting TRBD2. The CDR3 loop spans 18 amino acids. The J segment lost 4 bases and the V segment lost 1 base, leaving 7 bases of the junction unmatched. The germline CDR1 and CDR2 sequences are LNHNV and YYDKDF (reference sequence). CDR3 loop: CATSRAKGLAGGSDTQYF. The DNA for the CDR3 is TGTGCCACCAGCAGAGCAAAAGGACTAGCGGGAGGCTCAGATACGCAGTATTTT.

The V gene is TRBV7-3, the J gene TRBJ2-3; possibly TRBD2 for D (7 bases). Germline V gene data show CDR1 as SGHTA and CDR2 as FQGTGA. There are 14 residues in the CDR3. V lost 3 bases to trimming and J lost 4 bases, with 11 bases between them. CDR3 DNA sequence: TGTGCCAGCAGCTTCCGGGGGGCCCCAGATACGCAGTATTTT. Residues: CASSFRGAPDTQYF.

The chain combines TRBV12-3 or TRBV12-4 with TRBJ2-7, with 11 bases that match TRBD2. The CDR3 length is 15 residues. V was clipped by 6 bases and J by 3 bases; unmatched bases: 7. This CDR3 is CASSLSGGGLYEQYF. CDR3 bases: TGTGCCAGCAGCCTTAGCGGGGGGGGGCTCTACGAGCAGTACTTC.

This clonotype was detected a few times. This chain's CDR3 is CASSPGQGAYGELFF. The CDR3 DNA reads as TGTGCCAGCTCACCCGGACAGGGGGCCTACGGGGAGCTGTTTTTT. V usage is TRBV18 and J usage is TRBJ2-2; TRBD1 matches at 11 bases. The length of the CDR3 is 15 residues. Germline V gene data show CDR1 as KGHSH and CDR2 as LQKENI. The ends lost 3 bases at V and 7 bases at J; junction bases unmatched: 4.

The CDR3 loop reads CSARHTETQYF. The CDR3 coding sequence is TGCAGTGCTAGACATACGGAGACCCAGTACTTC. The chain joins TRBV20-1 to TRBJ2-5, with D unclear. V was cut by 2 bases and J by 5 bases, with 6 bases left in between. The CDR3 totals 11 residues. Per germline, CDR1 DFQATT and CDR2 SNEGSKA (reference sequence).